This TCR beta chain was retrieved from a study of blood T cell repertoires in COVID-19. About the research overall: The United States, Italy and Spain supplied acute and convalescent COVID-19 samples.

As processed by the authors: Reference gene primer amplification gave estimated nucleated cell counts. TCRdb's table, derived via immunoSEQ multiplex PCR, lists solely in-frame clones and lacks some. That table supplies the V and J calls and clone size; D and trimming were determined from the DNA. The sample holds 200,000 to 250,000 clones, 86% seen once. The clonotype originates from a woman of 80 years or more with COVID-19, enrolled during active disease. The sequencing sample was made of peripheral blood.

Written as DNA, the CDR3 is TGTGCCAGCAGCGTAGGGGATGTAGCGGGTACGAGGCAAGAGACCCAGTACTTC. Translation: CASSVGDVAGTRQETQYF. The V gene is TRBV9, the J gene TRBJ2-5; TRBD2 aligns across 7 bases. The ends lost 0 bases at V and 2 bases at J; junction bases unmatched: 13. The CDR3 extends over 18 amino acids. The V gene's germline CDR1 is SGDLS and CDR2 YYNGEE.